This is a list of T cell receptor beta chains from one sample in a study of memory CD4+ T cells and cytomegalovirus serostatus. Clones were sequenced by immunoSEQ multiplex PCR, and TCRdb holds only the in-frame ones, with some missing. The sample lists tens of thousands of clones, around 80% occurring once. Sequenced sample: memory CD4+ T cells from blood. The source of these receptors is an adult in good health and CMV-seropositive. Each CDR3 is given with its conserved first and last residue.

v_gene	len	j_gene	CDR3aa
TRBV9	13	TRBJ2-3	CASSLNYEDTQYF
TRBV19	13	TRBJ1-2	CATQATGAWGYTF
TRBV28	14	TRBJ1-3	CASSLGGVGNTIYF
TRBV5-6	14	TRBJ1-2	CASTLVQGDYGYTF
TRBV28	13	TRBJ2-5	CASLSTGYETQYF
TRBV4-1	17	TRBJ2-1	CASSRGGLVTGTNEQFF
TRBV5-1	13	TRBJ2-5	CASSLIPQETQYF
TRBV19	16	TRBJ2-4	CASRPDRPLAKNIQYF
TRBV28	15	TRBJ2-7	CASSFRQGAGYEQYF
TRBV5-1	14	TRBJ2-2	CASSPTGGTGELFF
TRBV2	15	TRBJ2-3	CATNPAGGGADTQYF